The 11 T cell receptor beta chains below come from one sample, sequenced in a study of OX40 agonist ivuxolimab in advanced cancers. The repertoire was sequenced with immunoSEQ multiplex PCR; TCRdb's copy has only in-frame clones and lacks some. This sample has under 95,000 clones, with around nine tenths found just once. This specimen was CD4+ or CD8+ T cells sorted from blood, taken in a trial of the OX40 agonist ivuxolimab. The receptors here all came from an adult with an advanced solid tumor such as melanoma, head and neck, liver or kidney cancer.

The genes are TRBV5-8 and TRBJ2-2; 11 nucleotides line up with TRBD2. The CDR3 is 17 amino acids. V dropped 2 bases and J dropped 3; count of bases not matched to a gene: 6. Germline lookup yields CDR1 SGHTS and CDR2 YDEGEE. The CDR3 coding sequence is TGTGCCAGCAGCTTACCACTAGCGGGGGACCACACCGGGGAGCTGTTTTTT. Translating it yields CASSLPLAGDHTGELFF. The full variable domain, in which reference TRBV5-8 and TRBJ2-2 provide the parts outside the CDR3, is EAGVTQSPTHLIKTRGQQATLRCSPISGHTSVYWYQQALGLGLQFLLWYDEGEERNRGNFPPRFSGRQFPNYSSELNVNALELEDSALYLCASSLPLAGDHTGELFFGEGSRLTVL.

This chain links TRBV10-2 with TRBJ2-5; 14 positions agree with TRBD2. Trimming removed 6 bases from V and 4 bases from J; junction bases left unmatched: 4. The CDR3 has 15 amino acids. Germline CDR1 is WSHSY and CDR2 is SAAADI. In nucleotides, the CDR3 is TGCGCCAGCAGGACCGGGACTAGCGGGAGAGAGACCCAGTACTTC. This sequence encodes CASRTGTSGRETQYF.

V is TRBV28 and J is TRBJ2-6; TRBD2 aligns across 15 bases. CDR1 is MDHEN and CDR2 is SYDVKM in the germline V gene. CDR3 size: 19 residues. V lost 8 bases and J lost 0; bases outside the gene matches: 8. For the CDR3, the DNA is TGTGCCAGCCGCGGACTAGCGGGGGGGACCTCCTCTGGGGCCAACGTCCTGACTTTC. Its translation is CASRGLAGGTSSGANVLTF.

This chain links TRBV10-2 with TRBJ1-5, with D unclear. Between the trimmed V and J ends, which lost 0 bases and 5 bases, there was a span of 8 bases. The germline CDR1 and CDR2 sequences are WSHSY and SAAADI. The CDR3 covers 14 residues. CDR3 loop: CASSESTGYQPQHF. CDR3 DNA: TGCGCCAGCAGTGAGTCCACGGGGTATCAGCCCCAGCATTTT.

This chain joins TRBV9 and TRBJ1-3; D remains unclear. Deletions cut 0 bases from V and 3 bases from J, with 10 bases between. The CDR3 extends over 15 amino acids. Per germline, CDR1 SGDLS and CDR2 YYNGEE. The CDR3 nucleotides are TGTGCCAGCAGCGTAGATAGCAGCCATGGAAACACCATATATTTT. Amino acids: CASSVDSSHGNTIYF.

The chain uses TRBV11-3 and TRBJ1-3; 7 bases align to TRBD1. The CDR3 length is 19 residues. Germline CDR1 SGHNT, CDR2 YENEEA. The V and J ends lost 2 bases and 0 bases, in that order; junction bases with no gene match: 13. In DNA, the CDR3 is TGTGCCAGCAGCTTAAGCTGGGACAGCTCAGGAACCTCTGGAAACACCATATATTTT. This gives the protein CASSLSWDSSGTSGNTIYF. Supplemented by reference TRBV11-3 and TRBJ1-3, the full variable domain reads EAGVVQSPRYKIIEKKQPVAFWCNPISGHNTLYWYLQNLGQGPELLIRYENEEAVDDSQLPKDRFSAERLKGVDSTLKIQPAELGDSAVYLCASSLSWDSSGTSGNTIYFGEGSWLTVV.

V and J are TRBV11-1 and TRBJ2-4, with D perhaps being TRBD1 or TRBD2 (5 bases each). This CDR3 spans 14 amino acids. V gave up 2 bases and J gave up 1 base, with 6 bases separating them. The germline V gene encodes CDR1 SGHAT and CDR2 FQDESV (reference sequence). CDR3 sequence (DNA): TGTGCCAGCAGCTTACGGGGCGCCAAAAACATTCAGTACTTC. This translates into CASSLRGAKNIQYF.

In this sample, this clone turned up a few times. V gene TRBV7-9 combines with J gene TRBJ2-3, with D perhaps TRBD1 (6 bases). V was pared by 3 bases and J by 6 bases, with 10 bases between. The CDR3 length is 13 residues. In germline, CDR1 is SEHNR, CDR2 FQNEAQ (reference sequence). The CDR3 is CASSFSGGDTQYF. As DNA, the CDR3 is TGTGCCAGCAGCTTTTCTGGGGGCGATACGCAGTATTTT.

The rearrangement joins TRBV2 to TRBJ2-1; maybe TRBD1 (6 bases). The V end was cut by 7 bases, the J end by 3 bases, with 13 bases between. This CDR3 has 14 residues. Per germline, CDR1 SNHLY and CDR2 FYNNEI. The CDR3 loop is CASTQEGDYNEQFF. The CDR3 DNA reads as TGTGCCAGCACCCAAGAGGGGGACTACAATGAGCAGTTCTTC.

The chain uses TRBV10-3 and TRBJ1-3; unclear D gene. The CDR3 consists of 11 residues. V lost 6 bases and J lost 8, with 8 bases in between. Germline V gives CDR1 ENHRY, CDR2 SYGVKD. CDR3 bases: TGTGCCATCAGCAAGGGTGACACCATATATTTT. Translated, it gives CAISKGDTIYF.

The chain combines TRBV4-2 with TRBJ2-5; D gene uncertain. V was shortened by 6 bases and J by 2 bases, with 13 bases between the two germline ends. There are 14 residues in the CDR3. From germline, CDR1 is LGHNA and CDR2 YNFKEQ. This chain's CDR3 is CASSSGPQQETQYF. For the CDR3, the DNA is TGTGCCAGCAGTTCCGGACCCCAGCAAGAGACCCAGTACTTC.